This TCR beta chain was found in a study of T cell responses to AZD1222 COVID-19 vaccine. Here immunoSEQ multiplex PCR was the method, and the copy in TCRdb shows in-frame clones only, minus some. The sample records under 150,000 clones, around nine tenths being singletons. This CDR3 region has 13 residues. CDR1 is KGHSH and CDR2 is LQKENI in the germline V gene. With 6 bases removed from V and 1 base from J, the gap between germline ends came to 9 bases. Source: peripheral blood, taken on day 0 of AZD1222 vaccination. The sequence derives from an adult in good health. This chain connects TRBV18 to TRBJ1-1; possibly TRBD1 for D (5 bases). The CDR3 nucleotides read TGTGCCAGCTCCAGGGTGCAGAACACTGAAGCTTTCTTT. Protein product: CASSRVQNTEAFF.